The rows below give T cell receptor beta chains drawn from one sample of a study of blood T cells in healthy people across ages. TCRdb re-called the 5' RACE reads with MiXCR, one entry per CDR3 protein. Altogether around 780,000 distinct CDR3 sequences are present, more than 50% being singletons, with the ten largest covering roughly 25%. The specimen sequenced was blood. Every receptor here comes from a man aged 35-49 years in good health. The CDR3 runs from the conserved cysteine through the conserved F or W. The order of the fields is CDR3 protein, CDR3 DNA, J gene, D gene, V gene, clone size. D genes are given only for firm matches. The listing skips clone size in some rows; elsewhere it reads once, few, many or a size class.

CDR3 protein: CASTDGGSYEQYF
CDR3 DNA: TGTGCCAGCACAGACGGGGGCTCCTACGAGCAGTACTTC
J gene: TRBJ2-7
D gene: -
V gene: TRBV28
clone size: -

CDR3 protein: CASRDSSYGYTF
CDR3 DNA: TGTGCCAGCAGGGATAGTAGCTATGGCTACACCTTC
J gene: TRBJ1-2
D gene: -
V gene: TRBV27
clone size: few

CDR3 protein: CASTANSHEQYF
CDR3 DNA: TGTGCCAGCACGGCAAACAGTCACGAGCAGTACTTC
J gene: TRBJ2-7
D gene: -
V gene: TRBV3-1
clone size: -

CDR3 protein: CAITGGDNSPLHF
CDR3 DNA: TGTGCCATCACCGGGGGTGATAATTCACCCCTCCACTTT
J gene: TRBJ1-6
D gene: -
V gene: TRBV10-3
clone size: once

CDR3 protein: CASSLVGVQETQYF
CDR3 DNA: TGTGCCAGCAGCTTAGTGGGAGTCCAAGAGACCCAGTACTTC
J gene: TRBJ2-5
D gene: -
V gene: TRBV7-9
clone size: -

CDR3 protein: CSASSRAGADTQYF
CDR3 DNA: TGCAGTGCTAGCTCTCGTGCGGGAGCAGATACGCAGTATTTT
J gene: TRBJ2-3
D gene: TRBD2
V gene: TRBV20-1
clone size: -

CDR3 protein: CASSQDTSGGYNEQYF
CDR3 DNA: TGTGCCAGCAGCCAAGATACTAGCGGGGGTTACAATGAGCAGTACTTC
J gene: TRBJ2-7
D gene: TRBD2
V gene: TRBV6-2/TRBV6-3
clone size: -

CDR3 protein: CASSLPKYEQYF
CDR3 DNA: TGTGCCAGCAGTTTACCCAAGTACGAGCAGTACTTC
J gene: TRBJ2-7
D gene: -
V gene: TRBV28
clone size: -

CDR3 protein: CASSDRGGYTF
CDR3 DNA: TGTGCCAGCAGCGACAGGGGAGGCTACACCTTC
J gene: TRBJ1-2
D gene: TRBD1
V gene: TRBV27
clone size: few

CDR3 protein: CSVEETDLTQYF
CDR3 DNA: TGCAGCGTTGAAGAAACGGATCTCACCCAGTACTTC
J gene: TRBJ2-5
D gene: -
V gene: TRBV29-1
clone size: -

CDR3 protein: CATSESGQGTDTQYF
CDR3 DNA: TGTGCCACCAGTGAATCTGGACAGGGAACAGATACGCAGTATTTT
J gene: TRBJ2-3
D gene: TRBD1
V gene: TRBV24-1
clone size: -

CDR3 protein: CASSQDRDTGELFF
CDR3 DNA: TGTGCCAGCAGCCAAGATAGGGACACCGGGGAGCTGTTTTTT
J gene: TRBJ2-2
D gene: -
V gene: TRBV3-1
clone size: -

CDR3 protein: CASSFGTRSYEQYF
CDR3 DNA: TGTGCCAGCAGTTTCGGGACACGCTCCTACGAGCAGTACTTC
J gene: TRBJ2-7
D gene: -
V gene: TRBV28
clone size: -

CDR3 protein: CASSQGGGSYQETQYF
CDR3 DNA: TGTGCCAGCAGCCAAGGGGGGGGCTCTTACCAAGAGACCCAGTACTTC
J gene: TRBJ2-5
D gene: -
V gene: TRBV11-2
clone size: -

CDR3 protein: CAGLQETQYF
CDR3 DNA: TGTGCCGGCCTTCAAGAGACCCAGTACTTC
J gene: TRBJ2-5
D gene: -
V gene: TRBV30
clone size: -

CDR3 protein: CASTETGDHQPQHF
CDR3 DNA: TGTGCCAGCACCGAGACAGGGGATCATCAGCCCCAGCATTTT
J gene: TRBJ1-5
D gene: TRBD1
V gene: TRBV6-1
clone size: few

CDR3 protein: CASSPGPSSGANVLTF
CDR3 DNA: TGTGCCAGCAGCCCCGGGCCCAGCTCTGGGGCCAACGTCCTGACTTTC
J gene: TRBJ2-6
D gene: -
V gene: TRBV9
clone size: few

CDR3 protein: CASTPGDRVSEGYTF
CDR3 DNA: TGTGCCAGCACACCTGGGGACAGGGTGTCGGAAGGCTACACCTTC
J gene: TRBJ1-2
D gene: TRBD1
V gene: TRBV28
clone size: -

CDR3 protein: CATSRDLLAGAPEQYF
CDR3 DNA: TGTGCCACCAGCAGAGATCTACTAGCGGGAGCTCCCGAGCAGTACTTC
J gene: TRBJ2-7
D gene: TRBD2
V gene: TRBV15
clone size: -

CDR3 protein: CASSVAGGPSEQFF
CDR3 DNA: TGTGCCAGCAGCGTAGCGGGGGGGCCTAGTGAGCAGTTCTTC
J gene: TRBJ2-1
D gene: TRBD2
V gene: TRBV9
clone size: -

CDR3 protein: CASSLDGTATGAYEQYF
CDR3 DNA: TGTGCCAGCAGCTTAGATGGGACAGCAACCGGAGCTTACGAGCAGTACTTC
J gene: TRBJ2-7
D gene: TRBD1
V gene: TRBV7-3
clone size: -

CDR3 protein: CASSPPNNEQFF
CDR3 DNA: TGTGCCAGCTCACCACCGAACAATGAGCAGTTCTTC
J gene: TRBJ2-1
D gene: -
V gene: TRBV18
clone size: few

CDR3 protein: CASSLAGDFYEQYF
CDR3 DNA: TGTGCCAGCAGCTTAGCGGGAGATTTTTACGAGCAGTACTTC
J gene: TRBJ2-7
D gene: -
V gene: TRBV7-9
clone size: few

CDR3 protein: CSARDTGSGQPQHF
CDR3 DNA: TGCAGTGCTAGAGATACGGGGTCCGGTCAGCCCCAGCATTTT
J gene: TRBJ1-5
D gene: -
V gene: TRBV20-1
clone size: once

CDR3 protein: CASTEGGIGAYNEQFF
CDR3 DNA: TGTGCCAGCACCGAGGGAGGGATCGGGGCCTACAATGAGCAGTTCTTC
J gene: TRBJ2-1
D gene: TRBD2
V gene: TRBV6-5
clone size: -

CDR3 protein: CASSYQGGTRNEQFF
CDR3 DNA: TGTGCCAGCAGTTACCAGGGGGGCACTAGGAATGAGCAGTTCTTC
J gene: TRBJ2-1
D gene: -
V gene: TRBV2
clone size: -

CDR3 protein: CASSLVTGGGETQYF
CDR3 DNA: TGTGCCAGCAGCTTAGTAACAGGGGGCGGAGAGACCCAGTACTTC
J gene: TRBJ2-5
D gene: TRBD1
V gene: TRBV7-2
clone size: -

CDR3 protein: CSAYRSSYNERFF
CDR3 DNA: TGCAGTGCCTACAGGAGCTCCTACAATGAGCGGTTCTTC
J gene: TRBJ2-1
D gene: -
V gene: TRBV20-1
clone size: -

CDR3 protein: CASSTLGGTEQYF
CDR3 DNA: TGCGCCTCCTCTACCCTAGGGGGCACCGAGCAGTACTTC
J gene: TRBJ2-7
D gene: TRBD1
V gene: TRBV5-1
clone size: -

CDR3 protein: CSARDSQFSYNSPLHF
CDR3 DNA: TGCAGTGCTAGAGATTCTCAGTTCTCCTATAATTCACCCCTCCACTTT
J gene: TRBJ1-6
D gene: -
V gene: TRBV20-1
clone size: -

CDR3 protein: CASAGGAENEQFF
CDR3 DNA: TGCGCCAGCGCAGGGGGCGCGGAGAATGAGCAGTTCTTC
J gene: TRBJ2-1
D gene: TRBD1
V gene: TRBV5-1
clone size: -

CDR3 protein: CSASDMLAGAFSGANVLTF
CDR3 DNA: TGCAGTGCTAGCGACATGCTCGCGGGAGCCTTCTCTGGGGCCAACGTCCTGACTTTC
J gene: TRBJ2-6
D gene: TRBD2
V gene: TRBV20-1
clone size: -

CDR3 protein: CASSFLGDQETQYF
CDR3 DNA: TGTGCCAGCAGTTTCCTCGGAGATCAAGAGACCCAGTACTTC
J gene: TRBJ2-5
D gene: -
V gene: TRBV27
clone size: -

CDR3 protein: CSALRDGVDLNTQYF
CDR3 DNA: TGCAGTGCTCTGAGGGACGGTGTTGATTTGAATACGCAGTATTTT
J gene: TRBJ2-3
D gene: -
V gene: TRBV20-1
clone size: -

CDR3 protein: CASSWGTGGKETQYF
CDR3 DNA: TGCGCCAGCAGCTGGGGGACAGGGGGAAAAGAGACCCAGTACTTC
J gene: TRBJ2-5
D gene: TRBD1
V gene: TRBV5-1
clone size: -

CDR3 protein: CASSLSGASASGANVLTF
CDR3 DNA: TGTGCCAGCAGTTTATCTGGTGCTAGCGCCTCCGGGGCCAACGTCCTGACTTTC
J gene: TRBJ2-6
D gene: -
V gene: TRBV27
clone size: -

CDR3 protein: CSAGGVGGYTF
CDR3 DNA: TGCAGTGCTGGGGGGGTTGGTGGCTACACCTTC
J gene: TRBJ1-2
D gene: -
V gene: TRBV20-1
clone size: -

CDR3 protein: CASSPYRVSDTEAFF
CDR3 DNA: TGTGCCAGCAGTCCGTACAGGGTATCGGACACTGAAGCTTTCTTT
J gene: TRBJ1-1
D gene: -
V gene: TRBV12-3/TRBV12-4
clone size: once

CDR3 protein: CASSLESGPYHEQYF
CDR3 DNA: TGTGCCAGCAGCTTAGAGTCAGGCCCATACCACGAGCAGTACTTC
J gene: TRBJ2-7
D gene: -
V gene: TRBV7-6
clone size: -

CDR3 protein: CASSEISGMEETQYF
CDR3 DNA: TGTGCCAGCAGTGAAATATCTGGGATGGAGGAGACCCAGTACTTC
J gene: TRBJ2-5
D gene: -
V gene: TRBV25-1
clone size: -

CDR3 protein: CASSLRTSGGRTDTQYF
CDR3 DNA: TGTGCCAGCAGCCTTAGGACTAGCGGGGGGCGGACAGATACGCAGTATTTT
J gene: TRBJ2-3
D gene: TRBD2
V gene: TRBV11-2
clone size: many

CDR3 protein: CASSLRGARIQETQYF
CDR3 DNA: TGTGCCAGCAGCTTAAGAGGAGCGCGCATCCAAGAGACCCAGTACTTC
J gene: TRBJ2-5
D gene: -
V gene: TRBV7-2
clone size: -

CDR3 protein: CSVVASPSPEAFF
CDR3 DNA: TGCAGCGTTGTGGCCAGCCCAAGCCCAGAAGCTTTCTTT
J gene: TRBJ1-1
D gene: -
V gene: TRBV29-1
clone size: -

CDR3 protein: CASSFGRGRDYGYTF
CDR3 DNA: TGTGCCAGCAGCTTTGGTCGCGGCAGGGACTATGGCTACACCTTC
J gene: TRBJ1-2
D gene: -
V gene: TRBV7-8
clone size: few

CDR3 protein: CASSLQGSTDTQYF
CDR3 DNA: TGTGCCAGCAGCTTACAGGGGAGCACAGATACGCAGTATTTT
J gene: TRBJ2-3
D gene: -
V gene: TRBV7-2
clone size: many

CDR3 protein: CSAMGVRGPGNEQFF
CDR3 DNA: TGCAGTGCCATGGGGGTCAGGGGGCCTGGGAATGAGCAGTTCTTC
J gene: TRBJ2-1
D gene: TRBD1
V gene: TRBV20-1
clone size: -

CDR3 protein: CASSESLAGEYEQYF
CDR3 DNA: TGTGCCAGCAGTGAATCGCTAGCGGGGGAGTACGAGCAGTACTTC
J gene: TRBJ2-7
D gene: TRBD2
V gene: TRBV2
clone size: few

CDR3 protein: CASSSAVRGGNSPLHF
CDR3 DNA: TGTGCCAGCAGCTCTGCCGTCAGGGGAGGGAATTCACCCCTCCACTTT
J gene: TRBJ1-6
D gene: -
V gene: TRBV7-2
clone size: -